This T cell receptor beta chain was documented in a study of cytomegalovirus exposure and HLA in healthy donors. About the study: Earlier sequencing of 200 million or so T cells yielded 95 million to 120 million unique TCR beta sequences. Whole-study results and caveats: The classifier reportedly diagnosed cytomegalovirus status with high sensitivity and specificity.

PCR primers comprised 60 Vbeta and 13 Jbeta primers. TCRdb's table, derived via immunoSEQ multiplex PCR, lists solely in-frame clones and lacks some. Among some 150,000 clones, over 70% were seen once, and the ten largest hold roughly 10%. Comment on this clone: Its antigen is unknown.

This TCR derives from a man between 18 and 29 years old in good health and CMV-seropositive. Sequences were obtained from PBMCs.

CDR3 DNA: TGTGCCAGCAGTGGTACTAGGACGGCGCAGTATTTT. This gives the protein CASSGTRTAQYF. The chain is built from TRBV6-1 and TRBJ2-3, with D tentatively TRBD2 (5 bases). The length of the CDR3 is 12 residues. Trimming took 4 bases from V and 10 from J, leaving 12 bases between them. CDR1 and CDR2 from the germline V gene are MNHNS and SASEGT.